This passage covers 22 T cell receptor beta chains from one sample sequenced in a study of T cell responses to AZD1222 COVID-19 vaccine. The protocol was immunoSEQ multiplex PCR, while the TCRdb copy is restricted to in-frame clones and leaves out a portion. The sample has 90,000 or so clones, approximately 89% seen once. Sequenced here: peripheral blood, sampled on day 0 of AZD1222 vaccination. These receptor sequences come from an adult in good health.

V is TRBV3-1 (or the pseudogene TRBV3-2) and J is TRBJ1-6, with a tentative D call TRBD1 (6 bases). CDR3 length: 13 amino acids. The germline CDR1 and CDR2 sequences are LGHDT and YNNKEL (reference sequence). V shed 4 bases and J shed 6 bases, with 7 bases lying between them. The CDR3 DNA sequence: TGTGCCAGCAGCCCGGACAGTAATTCACCCCTCCACTTT. This sequence encodes CASSPDSNSPLHF.

The rearrangement uses TRBV13 and TRBJ1-5; a weak D match, TRBD1 (6 bases). Between the trimmed V and J ends, which lost 5 bases and 1 base, there was a span of 9 bases. Germline CDR1 PRHDT, CDR2 FYEKMQ (reference sequence). CDR3 size: 14 residues. The CDR3 protein is CASSRGGSNQPQHF. Here the CDR3 DNA reads TGTGCCAGCAGCCGAGGGGGAAGCAATCAGCCCCAGCATTTT.

This clone was recorded only once. V usage is TRBV4-1 and J usage is TRBJ2-4, with D tentatively TRBD1 (7 bases). CDR3 length equals 17 residues. Germline V gene data show CDR1 as MGHRA and CDR2 as YSYEKL. Trimming cost V 0 bases and J 0 bases, with 12 bases left between them. Here the CDR3 DNA reads TGCGCCAGCAGCCAAGATCAGGGGGGTACAGCCAAAAACATTCAGTACTTC. This translates into CASSQDQGGTAKNIQYF.

Only one count was recorded for this clone. The V gene is TRBV7-8, the J gene TRBJ2-1; possible D gene TRBD2, 6 bases. This CDR3 comprises 14 residues. Germline V gene sequence: CDR1 SGHVS, CDR2 FQNEAQ. Trimming shortened V by 5 bases and J by 7 bases, and 15 bases separated the two germline ends. CDR3 loop: CASSLVGTGNEQFF. Written as DNA, the CDR3 is TGTGCCAGCAGCCTAGTGGGGACTGGTAATGAGCAGTTCTTC.

The V call is TRBV24-1, the J call TRBJ2-3; D not resolved. From germline, CDR1 is KGHDR and CDR2 SFDVKD. V was trimmed by 5 bases and J by 0 bases, leaving 5 bases between them. This CDR3 has 13 amino acids. The CDR3 sequence: CATSGISTDTQYF. CDR3 bases: TGTGCCACCAGTGGAATAAGCACAGATACGCAGTATTTT.

The chain uses TRBV28 and TRBJ2-1; D unclear. V was shortened by 7 bases and J by 9 bases, with 10 bases between the two germline ends. The germline CDR1 and CDR2 sequences are MDHEN and SYDVKM. CDR3 length: 11 amino acids. The CDR3 bases are TGTGCCAGCACCTCCGGATTTGAGCAGTTCTTC. It is translated as CASTSGFEQFF.

DNA for the CDR3: TGCAGCGTCCTATTCTATGGCTACACCTTC. Its translation: CSVLFYGYTF. The chain joins TRBV29-1 to TRBJ1-2; no firm D call. This CDR3 has 10 residues. In germline, CDR1 is SQVTM, CDR2 ANQGSEA. Trimming left V 6 bases short and J 4 bases short, with 6 bases between.

The gene calls are TRBV5-1 and TRBJ2-2, with 9 bases that match TRBD1. CDR3 length: 16 amino acids. The junction had 7 bases not matched to a gene; V was cut back by 3 bases and J by 4 bases. Germline V gives CDR1 SGHRS, CDR2 YFSETQ. Here the CDR3 DNA reads TGCGCCAGCAGCTCCGGGACAGGGTCGACCACCGGGGAGCTGTTTTTT. It is translated as CASSSGTGSTTGELFF.

The genes are TRBV27 and TRBJ1-6; D not certain. CDR1 and CDR2 (germline): MNHEY, SMNVEV (reference sequence). Trimming pared 6 bases from V and 0 bases from J, leaving 6 bases between. The length of the CDR3 is 14 residues. The CDR3 is CASSRSSYNSPLHF. The CDR3 coding sequence is TGTGCCAGCAGCCGGAGCTCCTATAATTCACCCCTCCACTTT.

The gene calls are TRBV30 and TRBJ2-2; TRBD2 agrees at 7 bases. J lost 6 bases, V lost 3 bases, and 10 bases had no gene match. The germline gives CDR1 GTSNPN, CDR2 SVGIG (reference sequence). The CDR3 is 15 amino acids. The CDR3 nucleotides are TGTGCCTGGAGGCCGAGGACTAGGATGGCCGGGGAGCTGTTTTTT. Encoded protein: CAWRPRTRMAGELFF.

The rearrangement links TRBV5-6 to TRBJ2-7, with D hard to call. Trimming removed 0 bases at V and 6 bases at J, with 7 bases between. The CDR3 sequence is 12 residues long. Germline CDR1 and CDR2: SGHDT and YYEEEE. The CDR3 DNA is TGTGCCAGCAGCTTGGCCCCCGGCGAGCAGTACTTC. Translated, it gives CASSLAPGEQYF. Filled out from reference TRBV5-6 and TRBJ2-7, the complete variable domain reads DAGVTQSPTHLIKTRGQQVTLRCSPKSGHDTVSWYQQALGQGPQFIFQYYEEEERQRGNFPDRFSGHQFPNYSSELNVNALLLGDSALYLCASSLAPGEQYFGPGTRLTVT.

The genes are TRBV3-1 (or the pseudogene TRBV3-2) and TRBJ2-7; perhaps TRBD2 as D (6 bases). Germline V gene lookup returns CDR1 LGHDT and CDR2 YNNKEL (reference sequence). V was pared by 1 base and J by 10 bases, with 17 bases between. This CDR3 has 14 residues. CDR3 DNA sequence: TGTGCCAGCAGCCAAGCCGGGAGCTACGATAGCCAGTACTTC. Translated, it gives CASSQAGSYDSQYF.

The rearrangement links TRBV12-3 or TRBV12-4 to TRBJ1-6; D remains ambiguous. V lost 8 bases, J lost 10 bases, and 12 bases lay in between. This CDR3 is 12 amino acids long. The CDR3 bases are TGTGCCAGCCTCGGGGTACACTCACCCCTCCACTTT. Protein sequence: CASLGVHSPLHF.

J is TRBJ2-7 and V is TRBV9, with D perhaps TRBD1 (6 bases). Between the trimmed V and J ends, which lost 2 bases and 1 base, there was a span of 10 bases. The CDR3 covers 14 residues. The germline gives CDR1 SGDLS, CDR2 YYNGEE. The CDR3 region has the DNA TGTGCCAGCAGCGTGGGGACACCGTCCTACGAGCAGTACTTC. It codes for CASSVGTPSYEQYF.

This clone came up a few times. V usage is TRBV7-2 and J usage is TRBJ2-1, with D perhaps matching TRBD1 (5 bases). Germline lookup yields CDR1 SGHTA and CDR2 FQGNSA. This CDR3 is 12 amino acids long. V gave up 1 base and J gave up 11 bases, with 9 bases separating them. CDR3 residues: CASSLDWTKQFF. The DNA of the CDR3 is TGTGCCAGCAGCTTAGATTGGACAAAGCAGTTCTTC.

J is TRBJ2-2 and V is TRBV5-1; the D is unclear. V dropped 0 bases and J dropped 6 bases, with 6 bases sitting between them. The V gene's germline CDR1 is SGHRS and CDR2 YFSETQ. The CDR3 totals 13 residues. The CDR3 DNA is TGCGCCAGCAGCTTGGAAGGGTCCGGGGAGCTGTTTTTT. It specifies CASSLEGSGELFF.

Points on this clone: The same CDR3 arises from other DNA sequences in this sample as well. The chain couples TRBV27 to TRBJ1-5, with D unresolved. The CDR3 covers 13 residues. Germline V gene lookup returns CDR1 MNHEY and CDR2 SMNVEV (reference sequence). V was pared by 3 bases and J by 4 bases, with 7 bases between. The CDR3 nucleotides are TGTGCCAGCAGTTTTACCGGGAATCAGCCCCAGCATTTT. It yields the protein CASSFTGNQPQHF.

This clone was recorded once. The chain uses TRBV5-1 and TRBJ1-1; tentatively, D is TRBD1 (5 bases). V was pared by 4 bases and J by 3 bases, with 16 bases between. The CDR3 covers 15 residues. CDR1 SGHRS and CDR2 YFSETQ come from the germline V gene. The CDR3 region has the DNA TGCGCCAGCAGCGATGGATATAGACAGTACACTGAAGCTTTCTTT. Its translation: CASSDGYRQYTEAFF.

The rearrangement uses TRBV23-1 and TRBJ2-4; 10 bases are a match to TRBD1. TRBV23-1 is an ORF for which the function is uncertain. After removal of 6 bases from V and 3 bases from J, the junction contained 11 bases not matched to a gene. The CDR3 totals 17 residues. This chain's CDR3 is CASSTTGTGVVKNIQYF. DNA for the CDR3: TGCGCCAGCAGCACTACTGGGACAGGGGTCGTCAAAAACATTCAGTACTTC.

This clone has only one observation. The V gene is TRBV5-4, the J gene TRBJ1-1; no definite D call. Germline loops: CDR1 SGHNT, CDR2 YYREEE (reference sequence). Trimming took off 4 bases at V and 5 bases at J, with 12 bases between the two ends. This CDR3 has 13 amino acids. CDR3 bases: TGTGCCAGCAGCCCTCAAACGAAGACTGAAGCTTTCTTT. Its protein product is CASSPQTKTEAFF.

The table lists this clone with a count of one. This chain links TRBV2 with TRBJ1-1; a possible D gene is TRBD1 (5 bases). This CDR3 spans 17 amino acids. Trimming left V 0 bases short and J 1 base short, with 15 bases between. The germline V gene encodes CDR1 SNHLY and CDR2 FYNNEI. The CDR3 DNA sequence: TGTGCCAGCAGTGAAGCACCACCCGGGACGTGGAACACTGAAGCTTTCTTT. Translating gives CASSEAPPGTWNTEAFF.

This chain uses TRBV29-1 with TRBJ2-6; 8 bases align to TRBD1. CDR3 length: 14 amino acids. The V and J ends lost 5 bases and 2 bases, in that order; junction bases with no gene match: 2. Germline V gives CDR1 SQVTM, CDR2 ANQGSEA. The CDR3 DNA sequence: TGCAGCGTTAAACAGGGGGCTGGGGCCAACGTCCTGACTTTC. Translated, it gives CSVKQGAGANVLTF. Full variable domain (outside the CDR3, taken from reference TRBV29-1 and TRBJ2-6): SAVISQKPSRDICQRGTSLTIQCQVDSQVTMMFWYRQQPGQSLTLIATANQGSEATYESGFVIDKFPISRPNLTFSTLTVSNMSPEDSSIYLCSVKQGAGANVLTFGAGSRLTVL.